A single sample is the source of the 4 T cell receptor beta chains below, sequenced in a study of molecular identifiers for immune sequencing clone quantification. TCRdb called the PCR reads again in MiXCR, with one record for every CDR3 protein. The table has about half a million distinct CDR3 sequences, 25% seen once; the top ten hold roughly 0.77%. Sample: naive CD8+ T cells from blood, with Jurkat cell RNA spiked in. Subset denoted: FACS-sorted CD8+CD4-CCR7+CD45RA+ naive T cells. The receptor set was obtained from a human donor in good health. Some libraries in this study had Jurkat cell RNA spiked in.

This clonotype turned up a few times. This chain connects TRBV6-5 to TRBJ2-1; 12 nucleotides line up with TRBD2. Germline V CDR1 and CDR2: MNHEY, SVGAGI. V shed 8 bases, J shed 5 bases, and the junction held 7 bases outside the gene matches. The CDR3 has 15 amino acids. This CDR3 reads CASAIGLAGNNEQFF. The CDR3 bases are TGTGCCAGCGCTATAGGACTAGCGGGGAACAATGAGCAGTTCTTC.

In this sample, this clonotype turned up a few times. The chain has TRBV7-8 and TRBJ1-1; tentative D call: TRBD1 (6 bases). Germline V gives CDR1 SGHVS, CDR2 FQNEAQ. The CDR3 is made up of 15 amino acids. V gave up 1 base and J gave up 1 base, with 10 bases separating them. The CDR3 here is CASSLVPRGNTEAFF. The DNA of the CDR3 is TGTGCCAGCAGCTTAGTCCCCAGGGGGAACACTGAAGCTTTCTTT.

This clonotype came up many times. V gene TRBV7-9 combines with J gene TRBJ1-1, with 8 positions matching TRBD1. The CDR3 runs 17 residues. Trimming at V came to 3 bases and at J to 0 bases, leaving 9 bases not matched to a gene. Per the germline V gene, CDR1 is SEHNR and CDR2 is FQNEAQ (reference sequence). The CDR3 here is CASSFGQGWGMNTEAFF. The DNA for the CDR3 is TGTGCCAGCAGCTTCGGACAGGGTTGGGGCATGAACACTGAAGCTTTCTTT.

This clonotype was picked up a small number of times. This chain's CDR3 is CSARVSGDEQYF. As DNA, the CDR3 is TGCAGTGCTAGAGTGAGCGGGGACGAGCAGTACTTC. V usage is TRBV20-1 and J usage is TRBJ2-7, with 7 bases matching TRBD2. The CDR3 has 12 residues. V gave up 1 base and J gave up 5 bases; unmatched junction bases: 2. Per the germline V gene, CDR1 is DFQATT and CDR2 is SNEGSKA (reference sequence).